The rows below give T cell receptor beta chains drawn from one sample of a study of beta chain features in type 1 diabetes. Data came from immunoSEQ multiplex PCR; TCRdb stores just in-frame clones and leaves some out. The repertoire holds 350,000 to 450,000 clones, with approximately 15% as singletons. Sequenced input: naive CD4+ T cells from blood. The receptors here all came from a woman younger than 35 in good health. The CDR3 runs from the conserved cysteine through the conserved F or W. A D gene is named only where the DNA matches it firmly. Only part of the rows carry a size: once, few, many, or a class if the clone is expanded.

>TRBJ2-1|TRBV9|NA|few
CASSVVSRRDYNEQFF
TGTGCCAGCAGCGTAGTATCGCGCAGGGATTACAATGAGCAGTTCTTC
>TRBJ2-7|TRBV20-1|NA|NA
CSARAGYEQYF
TGCAGTGCTAGAGCCGGTTACGAGCAGTACTTC
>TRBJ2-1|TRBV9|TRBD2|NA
CASSVHRPGLASIEQFF
TGTGCCAGCAGCGTCCATCGTCCGGGACTAGCGTCTATAGAGCAGTTCTTC
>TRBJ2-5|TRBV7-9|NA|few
CASSFSTQETQYF
TGTGCCAGCAGCTTTAGCACACAAGAGACCCAGTACTTC
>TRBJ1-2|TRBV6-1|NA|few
CASRDQGRGYGYTF
TGTGCCAGCAGGGATCAGGGTCGAGGCTATGGCTACACCTTC
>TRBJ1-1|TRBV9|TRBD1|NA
CASSELSAGQRGPEAFF
TGTGCCAGCAGCGAGCTGAGCGCGGGACAGAGGGGACCTGAAGCTTTCTTT
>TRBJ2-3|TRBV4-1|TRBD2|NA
CASSQAGLAGGGDTQYF
TGCGCCAGCAGCCAAGCCGGACTAGCGGGAGGGGGGGATACGCAGTATTTT
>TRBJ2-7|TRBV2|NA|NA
CASGSRASYEQYF
TGTGCCAGCGGGAGTAGGGCGTCCTACGAGCAGTACTTC
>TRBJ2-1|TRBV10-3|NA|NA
CAISPAATYNEQFF
TGTGCCATCAGCCCAGCGGCCACCTACAATGAGCAGTTCTTC
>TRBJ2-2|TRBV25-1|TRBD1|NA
CASSEAGGAPGELFF
TGTGCCAGCAGTGAGGCAGGGGGCGCGCCCGGGGAGCTGTTTTTT
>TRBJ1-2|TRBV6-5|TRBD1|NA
CASSPRRQGIYGYTF
TGTGCCAGCAGTCCCCGGCGACAGGGCATCTATGGCTACACCTTC
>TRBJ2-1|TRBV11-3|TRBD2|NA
CASSRSGRVRNEQFF
TGTGCCAGCAGCCGAAGCGGGAGAGTTCGAAATGAGCAGTTCTTC
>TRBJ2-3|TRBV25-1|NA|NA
CASSLGGRDTQYF
TGTGCCAGCAGCTTAGGGGGAAGAGATACGCAGTATTTT
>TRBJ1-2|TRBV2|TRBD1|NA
CASRQGNYGYTF
TGTGCCAGCAGACAGGGGAACTATGGCTACACCTTC
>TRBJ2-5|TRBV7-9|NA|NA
CASSLARETQYF
TGTGCCAGCAGCTTAGCCAGAGAGACCCAGTACTTC
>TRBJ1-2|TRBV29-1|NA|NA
CSVSKPSFNYGYTF
TGCAGCGTCTCAAAACCGAGCTTTAACTATGGCTACACCTTC
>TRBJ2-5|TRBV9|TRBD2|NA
CASSVDPGGETQYF
TGTGCCAGCAGCGTCGATCCGGGAGGTGAGACCCAGTACTTC
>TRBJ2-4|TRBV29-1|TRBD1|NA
CSVDYRGQGKNIQYF
TGCAGCGTTGATTATCGCGGACAGGGCAAAAACATTCAGTACTTC
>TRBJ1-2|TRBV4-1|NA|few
CASSQDPGSYGYTF
TGCGCCAGCAGCCAAGATCCGGGGTCCTATGGCTACACCTTC
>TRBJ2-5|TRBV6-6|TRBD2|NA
CASTSSPPGGTQYF
TGTGCCAGCACCTCCTCGCCCCCGGGGGGGACCCAGTACTTC
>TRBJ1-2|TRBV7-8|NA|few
CASSSNTGYYGYTF
TGTGCCAGCAGCTCGAATACAGGGTACTATGGCTACACCTTC
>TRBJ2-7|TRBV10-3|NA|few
CAISEKGDGAYEQYF
TGTGCCATCAGTGAGAAGGGGGACGGAGCCTACGAGCAGTACTTC
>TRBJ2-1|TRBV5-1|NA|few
CASSNGYNEQFF
TGCGCCAGCAGCAACGGGTACAATGAGCAGTTCTTC
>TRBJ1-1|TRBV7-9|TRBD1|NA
CASLMTGMNTEAFF
TGTGCCAGCCTTATGACAGGGATGAACACTGAAGCTTTCTTT
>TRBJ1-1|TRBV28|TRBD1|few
CASSRSRQGRAFF
TGTGCCAGCAGCCGCTCGCGACAGGGACGAGCTTTCTTT
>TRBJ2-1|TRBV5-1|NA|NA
CASSSRDSHNEQFF
TGCGCCAGCAGCAGCCGGGACTCCCACAATGAGCAGTTCTTC
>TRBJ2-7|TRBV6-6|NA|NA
CASSWGDGPYEQYF
TGTGCCAGCAGTTGGGGCGATGGGCCCTACGAGCAGTACTTC
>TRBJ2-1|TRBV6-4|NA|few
CASSDSRQPYNEQFF
TGTGCCAGCAGTGACTCACGACAGCCCTACAATGAGCAGTTCTTC
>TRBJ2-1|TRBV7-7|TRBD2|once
CASSPRASGAYNEQFF
TGTGCTAGCAGCCCCCGGGCTAGCGGGGCATACAATGAGCAGTTCTTC
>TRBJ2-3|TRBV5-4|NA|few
CASSLRTSTDTQYF
TGTGCCAGCAGCCTGAGGACTAGCACAGATACGCAGTATTTT
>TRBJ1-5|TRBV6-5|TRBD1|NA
CASSYGRGQGNQPQHF
TGTGCCAGCAGTTACGGTCGGGGACAGGGCAATCAGCCCCAGCATTTT
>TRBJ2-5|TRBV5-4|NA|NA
CASSLSRNGETQYF
TGTGCCAGCAGCTTGTCTCGGAACGGGGAGACCCAGTACTTC
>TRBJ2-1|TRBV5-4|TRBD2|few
CASAGGSRANEQFF
TGTGCCAGCGCGGGCGGGAGCCGGGCCAATGAGCAGTTCTTC
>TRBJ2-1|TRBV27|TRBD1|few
CASRRQGIDEQFF
TGTGCCAGCAGACGACAGGGGATCGATGAGCAGTTCTTC
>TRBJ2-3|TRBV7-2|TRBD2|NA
CASSPHTSGGTDTQYF
TGTGCCAGCAGCCCCCATACTAGCGGGGGAACAGATACGCAGTATTTT
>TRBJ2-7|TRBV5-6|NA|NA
CASSLVDYAVEQYF
TGTGCCAGCAGCTTGGTTGACTACGCTGTCGAGCAGTACTTC
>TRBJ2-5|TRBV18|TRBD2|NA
CASSPGTRRETQYF
TGTGCCAGCTCACCCGGGACTAGACGAGAGACCCAGTACTTC
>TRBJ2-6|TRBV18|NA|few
CASSPEQTGRVSGANVLTF
TGTGCCAGCTCACCAGAACAAACAGGGCGAGTCTCTGGGGCCAACGTCCTGACTTTC
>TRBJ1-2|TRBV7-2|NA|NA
CASSPMGGSRNGYTF
TGTGCCAGCAGCCCTATGGGAGGATCAAGGAATGGCTACACCTTC
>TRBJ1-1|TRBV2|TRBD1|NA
CASTGQANTEAFF
TGTGCCAGCACCGGACAGGCGAACACTGAAGCTTTCTTT
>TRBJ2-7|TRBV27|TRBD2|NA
CASSYRTSGVFYEQYF
TGTGCCAGCAGTTATCGGACTAGCGGAGTCTTCTACGAGCAGTACTTC
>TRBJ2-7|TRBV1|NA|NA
CTSSQEVTGRPYEQYF
TGCACCAGCAGCCAAGAGGTTACCGGGAGGCCCTACGAGCAGTACTTC
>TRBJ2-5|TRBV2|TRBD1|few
CASGRDSQETQYF
TGTGCGAGCGGTAGGGACAGCCAAGAGACCCAGTACTTC
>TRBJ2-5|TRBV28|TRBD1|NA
CASSLDRVETQYF
TGTGCCAGCAGCCTCGACAGGGTGGAGACCCAGTACTTC
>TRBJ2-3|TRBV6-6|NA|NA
CASLEQGVDTQYF
TGTGCCAGCCTCGAACAGGGAGTAGATACGCAGTATTTT
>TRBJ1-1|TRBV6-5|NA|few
CASSFMGRTEAFF
TGTGCCAGCAGCTTTATGGGGCGCACTGAAGCTTTCTTT